The next 3 T cell receptor beta chains were all read from a single sample in a study of response to subunit inactivated influenza vaccine. TCRdb itself ran the RT-PCR reads through MiXCR, one entry per CDR3 protein. Of roughly 780,000 distinct CDR3 sequences in the sample, less than 20% were seen once. Material: PBMCs from blood, obtained roughly 5 days after vaccination. Receptors were obtained from a man between 50 and 59 years old who received an inactivated influenza vaccine.

This clonotype was observed a handful of times. The chain employs TRBV6-1 and TRBJ2-7; 11 bases are shared with TRBD1. Germline values: CDR1 MNHNS, CDR2 SASEGT. The CDR3 extends over 16 amino acids. V lost 2 bases to trimming and J lost 2 bases; unmatched junction nucleotides: 5. The CDR3 spells CASSESPGQGAYEQYF. DNA of the CDR3: TGTGCCAGCAGTGAATCGCCGGGACAGGGGGCCTACGAGCAGTACTTC.

This chain uses TRBV24-1 with TRBJ2-1; 11 nucleotides agree with TRBD2. The germline V gene encodes CDR1 KGHDR and CDR2 SFDVKD. The CDR3 is made up of 16 amino acids. J gave up 10 bases and V 1 base, and 8 bases lay outside the gene matches. The CDR3 here is CATSDFSGGAVPEQFF. The CDR3 region has the DNA TGTGCCACCAGTGATTTTAGCGGGGGGGCCGTCCCCGAGCAGTTCTTC.

J is TRBJ2-7 and V is TRBV29-1, with 8 bases that match TRBD2. Germline V gives CDR1 SQVTM, CDR2 ANQGSEA. The V and J ends lost 6 bases and 5 bases, in that order; junction bases with no gene match: 9. The CDR3 has 13 residues. CDR3: CSVGSGSFNEQYF. The CDR3 bases are TGCAGCGTGGGGAGCGGGAGTTTCAACGAGCAGTACTTC.